The 30 T cell receptor beta chains below were found in one sample sequenced in a study of read filtering for tumor transcriptome and immune sequencing. From 400 to 450 ng of RNA, a library with molecular barcoded alpha/delta and beta/gamma adaptors was made. Each CDR3 protein gets one entry after TCRdb re-called the reads with MiXCR. The sample holds 25,000 or so distinct CDR3 sequences, less than 25% seen once. The sample comprised a population of CD138-negative cells sorted from bone marrow. The receptors derive from a donor at least 40 years old with multiple myeloma.

This clonotype was counted once. One end of the junction does not line up with germline, which may come from a read error. The chain combines TRBV19 with TRBJ2-7; tentative D call: TRBD2 (5 bases). The CDR3 spans 14 residues. Per the germline V gene, CDR1 is LNHDA and CDR2 is SQIVND (reference sequence). The CDR3 DNA is TGTGCCTGTAGTCGGGATGATGGTCTCTACGAGCAGTACTTC. Translation gives CACSRDDGLYEQYF.

The V gene is TRBV5-1, the J gene TRBJ2-1; D may be TRBD1 (6 bases). This CDR3 region has 15 residues. CDR1 is SGHRS and CDR2 is YFSETQ in the germline V gene. V was shortened by 0 bases and J by 9 bases, with 16 bases between the two germline ends. CDR3 bases: TGCGCCAGCAGCTTGGTCGTAGGGGGTAGAGGTGAGCAGTTCTTC. Translation: CASSLVVGGRGEQFF.

This clonotype was seen many times. The V gene is TRBV28, the J gene TRBJ1-1; D may be TRBD1 (5 bases). This CDR3 contains 13 residues. Germline values: CDR1 MDHEN, CDR2 SYDVKM. V gave up 3 bases and J gave up 4 bases, with 9 bases separating them. CDR3 sequence: CASSLRGVTEAFF. The CDR3 bases are TGTGCCAGCAGTTTGAGGGGAGTCACTGAAGCTTTCTTT.

The sample holds many counts of this clonotype. The J gene is TRBJ2-5, the V gene TRBV5-1, with D unclear. Germline CDR1 reads SGHRS; CDR2 reads YFSETQ. The CDR3 runs to 13 residues. V lost 1 base to trimming and J lost 5 bases, with 9 bases between them. The CDR3 region is CASSLSSRETQYF. CDR3 DNA: TGCGCCAGCAGCTTGAGTTCGCGGGAGACCCAGTACTTC.

This clonotype was recorded many times. The chain carries TRBV28 and TRBJ2-1; 7 bases agree with TRBD2. Looked up from germline, CDR1 is MDHEN and CDR2 is SYDVKM. The CDR3 is made up of 16 amino acids. With 6 bases clipped from V and 7 bases from J, the junction kept 15 bases outside the gene matches. The CDR3 sequence is CASSQSPEGGLNEQFF. The CDR3 DNA reads as TGTGCCAGCAGCCAATCTCCGGAGGGAGGGCTAAATGAGCAGTTCTTC. Full variable domain (outside the CDR3, taken from reference TRBV28 and TRBJ2-1): DVKVTQSSRYLVKRTGEKVFLECVQDMDHENMFWYRQDPGLGLRLIYFSYDVKMKEKGDIPEGYSVSREKKERFSLILESASTNQTSMYLCASSQSPEGGLNEQFFGPGTRLTVL.

A word on this clonotype: A much larger clone is a single base away; this may be a read error. The chain uses TRBV6-2 or TRBV6-3 and TRBJ2-1; 7 positions agree with TRBD2. This CDR3 spans 15 amino acids. The trim removed 5 bases at V and 4 bases at J, leaving 8 bases unmatched. Germline loops: CDR1 MNHEY, CDR2 SVGEGT. The CDR3 sequence is CASSPPAGSYNEQFF. The CDR3 coding sequence is TGTGCCAGCAGTCCACCAGCGGGATCATACAATGAGCAGTTCTTC.

This clonotype was seen at least ten times. Here the CDR3 DNA reads TGTGCCAGCAGCCAAGCGGGGGCGGCGACCCAGTACTTC. It codes for CASSQAGAATQYF. The rearrangement links TRBV3-1 to TRBJ2-5, with D perhaps being TRBD1 or TRBD2 (6 bases each). Trimming stripped 1 base from V and 7 bases from J, with 10 bases between. This CDR3 contains 13 residues. Germline CDR1 reads LGHDT; CDR2 reads YNNKEL (reference sequence).

This clonotype was observed at least ten times. The rearrangement uses TRBV7-3 and TRBJ2-1, with 11 positions matching TRBD2. Trimming at V came to 5 bases and at J to 8 bases, leaving 14 bases not matched to a gene. Per the germline V gene, CDR1 is SGHTA and CDR2 is FQGTGA. The CDR3 covers 17 residues. CDR3 DNA: TGTGCCAGCAGCGCCCAAGCCCTACTAGCGGGAGCTCATGAGCAGTTCTTC. Its protein product is CASSAQALLAGAHEQFF. Variable domain in full (rest from reference TRBV7-3 and TRBJ2-1): GAGVSQTPSNKVTEKGKYVELRCDPISGHTALYWYRQSLGQGPEFLIYFQGTGAADDSGLPNDRFFAVRPEGSVSTLKIQRTERGDSAVYLCASSAQALLAGAHEQFFGPGTRLTVL.

There are many counts of this clonotype. J is TRBJ2-7 and V is TRBV11-2; D is possibly TRBD1 or TRBD2 (5 bases each). Trimming shortened V by 3 bases and J by 0 bases, and 18 bases separated the two germline ends. Germline CDR1 SGHAT, CDR2 FQNNGV. The CDR3 consists of 17 residues. CDR3 nucleotides: TGTGCCAGCAGCTTCCCTGGATCGGGACCTAGCTCCTACGAGCAGTACTTC. Translation: CASSFPGSGPSSYEQYF.

This clonotype was seen repeatedly, ten times or more. The gene calls are TRBV28 and TRBJ2-2; D gene unclear. Trimming removed 5 bases from V and 1 base from J, with 14 bases in between. CDR1 is MDHEN and CDR2 is SYDVKM in the germline V gene. This CDR3 comprises 16 residues. CDR3 DNA: TGTGCCAGCAGTCCTGCAGAGCCAAAGAACACCGGGGAGCTGTTTTTT. This codes for CASSPAEPKNTGELFF.

Written as DNA, the CDR3 is TGTGCCTGGGAGTTCGGAGGAACTGGAAACACCATATATTTT. Amino acids: CAWEFGGTGNTIYF. J is TRBJ1-3 and V is TRBV30; D is ambiguous. Germline CDR1 and CDR2: GTSNPN and SVGIG (reference sequence). This CDR3 contains 14 residues. The V end lost 5 bases, the J end lost 2 bases, and 13 bases lay between the germline ends.

This clonotype came up many times. J is TRBJ2-3 and V is TRBV20-1, with D possibly TRBD2 on 6 matching bases. V was cut by 0 bases and J by 5 bases, with 18 bases left in between. The germline V gene has CDR1 DFQATT and CDR2 SNEGSKA (reference sequence). The CDR3 covers 16 residues. The CDR3 loop is CSARDVGTGVGDTQYF. The CDR3 coding sequence is TGCAGTGCTAGAGATGTCGGGACGGGAGTGGGAGATACGCAGTATTTT.

On this clonotype: A far larger clone differs by one base, so this is likely a read error. V gene TRBV7-2 combines with J gene TRBJ2-1; 7 nucleotides line up with TRBD1. The CDR3 totals 15 residues. Per germline, CDR1 SGHTA and CDR2 FQGNSA. CDR3 sequence reads: CASSLEGATDNEQSF. CDR3 nucleotides: TGTGCCAGCAGCTTAGAGGGGGCGACGGATAATGAGCAGTCCTTC.

About this clonotype: This could be a read error, since a much larger clone is one nucleotide away. A read error is likely, as this CDR3 ends without the conserved phenylalanine or tryptophan. The chain has TRBV6-2 or TRBV6-3 and TRBJ1-2, with D perhaps matching TRBD1 (6 bases). Trimming removed 6 bases at V and 2 bases at J, with 16 bases between. Germline V gives CDR1 MNHEY, CDR2 SVGEGT. The CDR3 is made up of 15 amino acids. CDR3 region: CASRTDRTLNYGYTS. DNA of the CDR3: TGTGCCAGCAGGACGGACAGAACCTTAAACTATGGCTACACCTCC.

There are many counts of this clonotype. This chain uses TRBV18 with TRBJ2-7, with D tentatively TRBD2 (5 bases). Trimming cost V 3 bases and J 7 bases, with 13 bases left between them. Germline V CDR1 and CDR2: KGHSH, LQKENI. The CDR3 is 13 amino acids. CDR3 region: CASSPNLAAEQYF. The DNA for the CDR3 is TGTGCCAGCTCACCTAACCTAGCAGCGGAGCAGTACTTC.

As regards this clonotype: A much larger clone is a single base away; this may be a read error. This rearrangement joins TRBV7-2 to TRBJ2-1; 9 bases line up with TRBD2. CDR1 SGHTA and CDR2 FQGNSA come from the germline V gene. The length of the CDR3 is 16 residues. The CDR3 region is CASSLSSGRTNNEQLF. The CDR3 DNA reads as TGTGCCAGCAGCCTATCAAGCGGGAGGACGAACAATGAGCAGCTCTTC. The variable domain in full, with the rest retrieved from reference TRBV7-2 and TRBJ2-1, is GAGVSQSPSNKVTEKGKDVELRCDPISGHTALYWYRQSLGQGLEFLIYFQGNSAPDKSGLPSDRFSAERTGGSVSTLTIQRTQQEDSAVYLCASSLSSGRTNNEQLFGPGTRLTVL.

The sample holds many counts of this clonotype. The chain recombines TRBV20-1 with TRBJ2-1; D not resolved. CDR1 is DFQATT and CDR2 is SNEGSKA in the germline V gene (reference sequence). V was cut by 2 bases and J by 3 bases, with 14 bases left in between. The CDR3 totals 15 residues. DNA for the CDR3: TGCAGTGCTAGAAAGCTTACCGCGAACTACAATGAGCAGTTCTTC. Protein product: CSARKLTANYNEQFF.

This clonotype was recorded many times. V gene TRBV20-1 combines with J gene TRBJ2-2, with 8 bases aligning to TRBD2. This CDR3 has 14 residues. The germline CDR1 and CDR2 sequences are DFQATT and SNEGSKA (reference sequence). The V and J ends lost 5 bases and 6 bases, in that order; junction bases with no gene match: 8. The CDR3 coding sequence is TGCAGTGCTCGCAGCGGGAGTAGGGCCGGGGAGCTGTTTTTT. Translating gives CSARSGSRAGELFF.

This clonotype has at least ten counts. The chain couples TRBV29-1 to TRBJ1-2, with unresolved D. Germline CDR1 and CDR2: SQVTM and ANQGSEA. Trimming removed 4 bases from V and 6 bases from J, with 12 bases in between. The CDR3 is 12 amino acids. CDR3 sequence (DNA): TGCAGCGTTGTAGGGTCCTCAGATGGCTACACCTTC. Translation: CSVVGSSDGYTF.

This clonotype was seen many times. The chain carries TRBV5-1 and TRBJ1-1; no firm D call. CDR3 size: 14 residues. V shed 0 bases and J shed 1 base, with 7 bases lying between them. Germline CDR1 SGHRS, CDR2 YFSETQ. The CDR3, as DNA: TGCGCCAGCAGCTTGGGAGGAGGGAACACTGAAGCTTTCTTT. Amino acid sequence: CASSLGGGNTEAFF.

This clonotype was recorded many times. This chain joins TRBV6-5 and TRBJ1-6; 7 bases map to TRBD1. This CDR3 region has 13 residues. V lost 10 bases, J lost 7 bases, and 7 bases stayed unmatched. CDR1 is MNHEY, CDR2 SVGAGI, per germline. The CDR3 coding sequence is TGTGCCACCCGGACAGGATCAAATTCACCCCTCCACTTT. Its protein product is CATRTGSNSPLHF.

With regard to this clonotype: A read error may be the cause here, since a much bigger clone is one base away. The rearrangement uses TRBV19 and TRBJ2-1; 10 bases line up with TRBD2. CDR1 and CDR2 (germline): LNHDA, SQIVND (reference sequence). There are 16 residues in the CDR3. The CDR3 spells CASSPAGLAGANELFF. The CDR3 DNA follows: TGTGCCAGTAGTCCTGCCGGGCTAGCGGGAGCGAATGAGCTGTTCTTC.

The table lists this clonotype with many counts. The chain links TRBV29-1 to TRBJ1-5; 7 bases fit TRBD1. CDR1 SQVTM and CDR2 ANQGSEA come from the germline V gene. V gave up 5 bases and J gave up 5 bases; unmatched junction bases: 3. CDR3 length: 12 residues. The CDR3 reads CSVKTGDQPQHF. DNA of the CDR3: TGCAGCGTTAAAACAGGGGATCAGCCCCAGCATTTT.

This clonotype came up many times. The chain recombines TRBV4-1 with TRBJ1-6; 11 bases line up with TRBD1. J gave up 4 bases and V 4 bases, and 6 bases lay outside the gene matches. CDR1 is MGHRA, CDR2 YSYEKL, per germline. This CDR3 is 17 amino acids long. As DNA, the CDR3 is TGCGCCAGCAGCCTGACCGGGACAGGGGGGTATAATTCACCCCTCCACTTT. This gives the protein CASSLTGTGGYNSPLHF.

The table lists this clonotype with many counts. CDR3 in amino acids: CASSLGGLAGGETQYF. In nucleotides, the CDR3 is TGTGCCAGCAGCCTAGGGGGGCTAGCGGGAGGAGAGACCCAGTACTTC. This rearrangement joins TRBV12-3 or TRBV12-4 to TRBJ2-5, with 11 bases lining up with TRBD2. V was clipped by 6 bases and J by 4 bases; unmatched bases: 10. The CDR3 runs 16 residues.

There are many counts of this clonotype. The chain has TRBV28 and TRBJ2-7; 10 positions match TRBD2. The CDR3 loop spans 16 amino acids. V lost 5 bases to trimming and J lost 5 bases; unmatched junction nucleotides: 12. CDR1 is MDHEN and CDR2 is SYDVKM in the germline V gene. The CDR3 spells CASSTLVPSGSHEQYF. The CDR3 DNA follows: TGTGCCAGCAGTACCCTGGTACCTAGCGGGAGCCACGAGCAGTACTTC.

Comment on this clonotype: This may be a read error: a much more frequent sequence differs by one nucleotide. This likely comes from a read error, as the CDR3 has no conserved phenylalanine or tryptophan at its end. The chain is built from TRBV10-2 and TRBJ2-7, with TRBD1 as a possible D gene (5 bases). V shed 2 bases and J shed 3 bases, with 11 bases lying between them. Germline V gene sequence: CDR1 WSHSY, CDR2 SAAADI. CDR3 length: 14 residues. The CDR3 here is CASSERTHNYEQYL. The CDR3, as DNA: TGCGCCAGCAGTGAGAGGACACACAACTACGAGCAGTACCTC.

This clonotype was seen at least ten times. The V and J genes are TRBV19 and TRBJ1-5; possible D gene TRBD1, 6 bases. V was trimmed by 4 bases and J by 2 bases, leaving 12 bases between them. Germline V gene sequence: CDR1 LNHDA, CDR2 SQIVND (reference sequence). This CDR3 is built from 15 residues. The CDR3 sequence: CASSNGGPGNQPQHF. The CDR3 coding sequence is TGTGCCAGTAGTAATGGGGGGCCCGGCAATCAGCCCCAGCATTTT.

With respect to this clonotype: The junction departs from the called germline gene at one end, perhaps through a read error. The DNA of the CDR3 is TGTGCCAGCAGCCCCGCGGGGTCTGGGGCCAGCGTCCTGACTTTC. Translated, it gives CASSPAGSGASVLTF. This chain links TRBV5-4 with TRBJ2-6, with D tentatively TRBD2 (6 bases). The germline gives CDR1 SGHNT, CDR2 YYREEE (reference sequence). The CDR3 spans 15 residues.

This clonotype showed up many times. The rearrangement joins TRBV12-3 or TRBV12-4 to TRBJ2-6; D gene uncertain. V gave up 2 bases and J gave up 0 bases, with 11 bases separating them. This CDR3 has 17 amino acids. CDR3 coding DNA: TGTGCCAGCAGTTTAATGGTATCCTTCTCTGGGGCCAACGTCCTGACTTTC. Translation gives CASSLMVSFSGANVLTF.